This TCR beta chain appears in the sequencing data of a study of Graves' ophthalmopathy and Graves' hyperthyroidism. Those donors who had ophthalmopathy presented with moderate-to-severe activity, a CAS of ≥3, a NOSPECS of ≥4 and a duration under 3 months. Enrollment excluded any patients with other autoimmune diseases, uncontrolled infections, pregnancy or lactation. This clonotype was picked up many times. For repertoire sequencing, the TCR beta CDR3 regions were amplified from RNA transcripts. Following a first-round RT-PCR that used HTBI primers, a second-round multiplex PCR was carried out. A single record per CDR3 protein comes from TCRdb applying MiXCR to the multiplex PCR reads. The table has roughly 500,000 distinct CDR3 sequences, approximately 15% seen once. Trimming cost V 6 bases and J 1 base, with 13 bases left between them. The CDR3 loop spans 15 amino acids.

This TCR derives from a woman in her twenties or thirties with Graves' ophthalmopathy. The specimen sequenced was blood. The rearrangement links TRBV12-3 or TRBV12-4 to TRBJ1-5; no firm D call. The CDR3 protein is CASRRTGMSNQPQHF. In nucleotides, the CDR3 is TGTGCCAGCAGAAGGACTGGGATGAGCAATCAGCCCCAGCATTTT.